This T cell receptor (beta chain) was recovered during a study of T cell changes during pregnancy in multiple sclerosis. The germline V and J ends were trimmed by 5 bases and 0 bases, with 11 bases remaining between them. CDR1 and CDR2 (germline): SGHAT, FQNNGV. The CDR3 length is 14 residues. TCRdb's table, derived via immunoSEQ multiplex PCR, lists solely in-frame clones and lacks some. The sample holds 90,000 to 100,000 clones, roughly 93% seen once. The sequence derives from a female donor with multiple sclerosis, enrolled in a pregnancy study. Sequences were derived from peripheral blood, sampled in the first trimester of pregnancy. V is TRBV11-2 and J is TRBJ2-7; a weak D match, TRBD2 (6 bases). The CDR3 bases are TGTGCCAGCAGCCTCTGGGACTTCTCCTACGAGCAGTACTTC. This gives the protein CASSLWDFSYEQYF. The complete variable domain, with remaining parts taken from reference TRBV11-2 and TRBJ2-7, reads EAGVAQSPRYKIIEKRQSVAFWCNPISGHATLYWYQQILGQGPKLLIQFQNNGVVDDSQLPKDRFSAERLKGVDSTLKIQPAKLEDSAVYLCASSLWDFSYEQYFGPGTRLTVT.